The clone carrying this T cell receptor beta chain was seen ten or more times. Its target is unknown. The data derive from a study of T cell repertoires in cytomegalovirus infection. Across the whole study: Through public TCR beta signatures, both CMV infection and matching HLA type were indicated. Study results and caveats: Carriage of CMV together with the relevant HLA was identifiable through cumulative public TCR beta family frequency. Ex vivo responses were dominated by HLA-C-restricted CMV-specific TCR beta clonotypes.

MiXCR was run by TCRdb on the reads, yielding one entry per CDR3 protein. The sample includes more than 200,000 distinct CDR3 sequences, roughly 9% of them seen just once. The CDR3 runs 18 residues. The germline V gene has CDR1 SGHVS and CDR2 FQNEAQ. V lost 5 bases to trimming and J lost 4 bases; unmatched junction nucleotides: 16. The receptor comes from a human donor in good health (CMV status not recorded). Some clones in this sample may be carry-over from other donors' samples. Sequencing input: PBMCs. The genes are TRBV7-8 and TRBJ2-1; TRBD2 aligns across 8 bases. DNA for the CDR3: TGTGCCAGCAGCCCTGGTCGTGGCGGGGGGCCTTATTACAATGAGCAGTTCTTC. Translation: CASSPGRGGGPYYNEQFF.